Detailed here is one T cell receptor beta chain. The sample comes from a study of blood T cell repertoires in COVID-19. In the authors' workflow: Estimated nucleated cell counts came from reference gene primer amplification. Clones were read by immunoSEQ multiplex PCR, and TCRdb kept only the in-frame ones, dropping some. The DNA was the basis for D and trimming; V, J and clone size are from that table. The table shows 110,000 to 150,000 clones, with approximately 90% occurring only once. CDR1 is SGHVS and CDR2 is FQNEAQ in the germline V gene. After removal of 7 bases from V and 5 bases from J, the junction contained 15 bases not matched to a gene. The CDR3 length is 17 residues.

Sequences were obtained from PBMCs or T cells enriched from blood (not recorded which). The TCR was taken from a man aged 50 to 60 who had recovered from COVID-19. This sequence joins TRBV7-8 and TRBJ2-1; 9 bases align to TRBD1. CDR3 DNA: TGTGCCAGCAACCCACTCCGGGCACAGGGGGCTAACAATGAGCAGTTCTTC. It encodes CASNPLRAQGANNEQFF.